The clone carrying this T cell receptor beta chain was seen a few times. Its target is unknown. Universal primer sites and UMIs were introduced during 5'RACE template-switching synthesis of TCR cDNA. TCRdb reprocessed the 5' RACE reads via MiXCR and lists one record per CDR3 protein. Of 300,000 to 400,000 distinct CDR3 sequences in the sample, about 4% are singletons; the top ten hold about 24%. The data stem from a study of T cells after yellow fever vaccination. Study overall: The fractions with low cell numbers were processed using SMART-Seq v4 Ultra Low Input. Study-wide results and limits: Once the booster was given, most primary-vaccination clones reappeared, at around 95% for CD4 and around 90% for CD8. FACS-sorted repertoires could harbor abundant contaminating bulk-population clonotypes.

This receptor was obtained from a man aged 18 to 30 who received the YFV17D yellow fever vaccine. Sequencing used PBMCs, obtained 5 days after the yellow fever booster vaccination.

This CDR3 is CASSPQYRGAEAFF. DNA of the CDR3: TGTGCCAGCAGCCCTCAGTATAGGGGCGCTGAAGCTTTCTTT. The chain couples TRBV3-1 to TRBJ1-1, with a tentative D call TRBD1 (5 bases). The CDR3 sequence is 14 residues long. The V and J ends lost 4 bases and 6 bases respectively, with 15 bases between them. CDR1 and CDR2 from the germline V gene are LGHDT and YNNKEL (reference sequence).